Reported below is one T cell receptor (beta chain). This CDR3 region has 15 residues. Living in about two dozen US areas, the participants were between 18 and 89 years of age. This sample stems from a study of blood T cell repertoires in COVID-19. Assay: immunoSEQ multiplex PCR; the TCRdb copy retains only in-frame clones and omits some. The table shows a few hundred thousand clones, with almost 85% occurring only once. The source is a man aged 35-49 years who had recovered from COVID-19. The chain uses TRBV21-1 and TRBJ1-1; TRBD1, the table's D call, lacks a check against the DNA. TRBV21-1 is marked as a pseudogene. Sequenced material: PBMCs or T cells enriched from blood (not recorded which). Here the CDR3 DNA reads TGTGCCAGCAGCGAGGACAGGGGGCGGAACACTGAAGCTTTCTTT. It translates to CASSEDRGRNTEAFF.